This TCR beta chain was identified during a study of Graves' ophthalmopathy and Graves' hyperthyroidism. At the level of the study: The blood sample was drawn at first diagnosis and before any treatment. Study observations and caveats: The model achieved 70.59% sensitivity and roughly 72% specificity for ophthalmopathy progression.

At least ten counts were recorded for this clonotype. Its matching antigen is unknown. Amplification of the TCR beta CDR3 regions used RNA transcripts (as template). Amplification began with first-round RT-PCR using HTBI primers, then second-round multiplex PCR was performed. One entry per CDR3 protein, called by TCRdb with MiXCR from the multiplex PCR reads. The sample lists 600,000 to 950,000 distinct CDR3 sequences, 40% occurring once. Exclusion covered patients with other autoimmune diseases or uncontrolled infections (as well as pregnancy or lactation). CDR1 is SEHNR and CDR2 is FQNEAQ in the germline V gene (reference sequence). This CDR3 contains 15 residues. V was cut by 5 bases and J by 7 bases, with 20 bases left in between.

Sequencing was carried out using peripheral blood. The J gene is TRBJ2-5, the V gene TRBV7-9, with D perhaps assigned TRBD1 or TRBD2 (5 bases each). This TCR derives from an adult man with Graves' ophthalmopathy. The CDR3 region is CASSPGTVELGTQYF. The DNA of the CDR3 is TGTGCCAGCAGCCCCGGGACCGTGGAGCTTGGGACCCAGTACTTC.